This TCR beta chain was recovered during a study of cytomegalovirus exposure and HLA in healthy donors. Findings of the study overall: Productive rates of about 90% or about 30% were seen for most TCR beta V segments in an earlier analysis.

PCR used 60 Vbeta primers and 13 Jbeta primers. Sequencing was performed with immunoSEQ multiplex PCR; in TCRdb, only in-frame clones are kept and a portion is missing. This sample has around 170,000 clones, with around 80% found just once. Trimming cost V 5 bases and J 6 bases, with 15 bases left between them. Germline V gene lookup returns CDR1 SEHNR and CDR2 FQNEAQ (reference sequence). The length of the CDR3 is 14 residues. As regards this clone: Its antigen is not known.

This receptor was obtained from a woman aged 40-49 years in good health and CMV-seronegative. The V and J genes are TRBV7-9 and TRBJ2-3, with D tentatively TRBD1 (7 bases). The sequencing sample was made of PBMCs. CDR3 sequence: CASSPTGTPDTQYF. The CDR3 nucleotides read TGTGCCAGCAGCCCGACAGGGACTCCCGATACGCAGTATTTT.